The clone carrying this T cell receptor beta chain occurred once. Its antigen is not identified. These data are taken from a study of cytomegalovirus exposure and HLA in healthy donors. 13 Jbeta primers and 60 Vbeta primers were used for the PCR. The repertoire was sequenced with immunoSEQ multiplex PCR; TCRdb's copy has only in-frame clones and lacks some. This sample has about 110,000 clones, with approximately 76% found just once. Nominal health characterized the donors when sampled, though unrecorded immune exposures were likely. Whole-study findings and limits: In a later analysis, donors in an Asian-associated ancestry cluster reportedly had fewer N-insertions in productive TCRs than the cohort mean. Relative to equally common others, HLA-associated TCR beta chains showed greater clonal expansion in a later analysis. Cytomegalovirus-associated status was assigned to some 160 TCR beta chains.

The CDR3 contains 14 residues. Losses at the gene ends were 5 bases for V and 2 bases for J; bases not matched to a gene: 5. Looked up from germline, CDR1 is LNHDA and CDR2 is SQIVND (reference sequence). This TCR came from a man in his forties in good health and CMV-seronegative. The sequenced material came from PBMCs. V gene TRBV19 combines with J gene TRBJ2-5; 7 bases map to TRBD2. The CDR3 bases are TGTGCCAGTAGTTCTAGGACTAGACAAGAGACCCAGTACTTC. It translates to CASSSRTRQETQYF.